This is a list of T cell receptor beta chains from one sample in a study of shared clonotypes between healthy human individuals. The table came from immunoSEQ multiplex PCR; TCRdb's copy has only in-frame clones and leaves some out. The table shows hundreds of thousands of clones, with about 91% occurring only once. The sequencing input was naive CD8+ T cells sorted from blood. The receptors come from a man in his thirties or forties in good health. Each CDR3 is given with its conserved first and last residue. The D gene is left open where the match is weak. Clone sizes are given selectively: once, few, many, or a class where the clone is expanded.

cdr3_aa cdr3_nt v_call d_call clone_size j_call
CASGRTGGFYTF TGTGCCAGCGGCCGGACAGGGGGTTTCTACACCTTC TRBV6-6 TRBD1 NA TRBJ1-2
CASSDSAWGQYF TGTGCCAGCAGTGATTCGGCTTGGGGGCAGTACTTC TRBV6-1 NA NA TRBJ2-7
CASSQGGGKGQYEQYF TGCGCCAGCAGCCAAGGTGGGGGGAAAGGTCAATACGAGCAGTACTTC TRBV4-1 NA NA TRBJ2-7
CASSLEWNTGELFF TGTGCCAGCAGCTTAGAGTGGAACACCGGGGAGCTGTTTTTT TRBV7-9 NA NA TRBJ2-2
CASSLMYARAGQNTGELFF TGTGCCAGCAGCTTGATGTATGCGCGAGCGGGGCAGAACACCGGGGAGCTGTTTTTT TRBV5-4 TRBD2 NA TRBJ2-2
CASSLDQETQYF TGTGCCAGCAGCTTAGACCAAGAGACCCAGTACTTC TRBV27 NA NA TRBJ2-5
CAWRRQNYEQYF TGTGCCTGGAGACGCCAGAACTACGAGCAGTACTTC TRBV30 NA few TRBJ2-7
CASTPWDNEQFF TGTGCCAGCACCCCCTGGGACAATGAGCAGTTCTTC TRBV5-5 NA NA TRBJ2-1
CASSEAGTGYSYEQYF TGTGCCAGCAGTGAAGCTGGGACAGGTTACTCCTACGAGCAGTACTTC TRBV6-1 TRBD1 NA TRBJ2-7
CASSLGGTDTQYF TGTGCCAGCAGTTTAGGGGGGACAGATACGCAGTATTTT TRBV27 NA NA TRBJ2-3
CASSPDSGSTDTQYF TGTGCCAGCAGTCCGGACTCTGGCAGCACAGATACGCAGTATTTT TRBV7-9 NA NA TRBJ2-3
CASSPSAGGYNEKLFF TGTGCCAGCAGCCCTTCAGCAGGCGGGTATAATGAAAAACTGTTTTTT TRBV7-6 NA NA TRBJ1-4
CASSGTIGKNAEAFF TGTGCCAGCAGTGGGACGATCGGTAAGAACGCTGAAGCTTTCTTT TRBV7-9 NA NA TRBJ1-1
CASSRRGTVNTEAFF TGTGCCAGCTCTCGCCGAGGGACGGTGAACACTGAAGCTTTCTTT TRBV18 NA NA TRBJ1-1
CATSRAQGASETQYF TGTGCCACCAGCAGAGCACAGGGCGCGAGTGAGACCCAGTACTTC TRBV15 NA once TRBJ2-5
CASSLAPGESSYNEQFF TGTGCCAGCAGCTTAGCACCGGGGGAGAGCTCCTACAATGAGCAGTTCTTC TRBV11-1 NA NA TRBJ2-1
CATSSRTGALQETQYF TGTGCCACCAGCAGTCGGACAGGGGCCCTCCAAGAGACCCAGTACTTC TRBV15 TRBD1 NA TRBJ2-5
CSARNRDNYEQYF TGCAGCGCCCGTAACCGGGACAACTACGAGCAGTACTTC TRBV29-1 NA NA TRBJ2-7
CASSLGRYSYEQYF TGTGCCAGCAGCTTAGGTCGGTACTCCTACGAGCAGTACTTC TRBV11-2 NA NA TRBJ2-7
CASSFQQGAHPYEQYF TGTGCCAGCAGCTTTCAACAGGGGGCCCACCCCTACGAGCAGTACTTC TRBV7-2 TRBD1 NA TRBJ2-7
CASSLPAGREQYF TGTGCCAGCAGTTTGCCGGCTGGTCGCGAGCAGTACTTC TRBV5-6 NA NA TRBJ2-7
CASRSRGLYYGYTF TGTGCCAGCAGGAGTCGAGGACTGTACTATGGCTACACCTTC TRBV28 NA few TRBJ1-2
CASSQKLAQETQYF TGCGCCAGCAGCCAGAAACTAGCGCAAGAGACCCAGTACTTC TRBV4-1 TRBD2 NA TRBJ2-5
CASSYGSSGDQETQYF TGTGCCAGCAGTTACGGGTCTAGCGGGGATCAAGAGACCCAGTACTTC TRBV6-5 TRBD2 NA TRBJ2-5
CASSQADRANYGYTF TGTGCCAGCAGCCAAGCAGACAGGGCTAACTATGGCTACACCTTC TRBV14 TRBD1 once TRBJ1-2
CASSQFQGLASNEQFF TGCGCCAGCAGCCAATTCCAGGGACTAGCGTCCAATGAGCAGTTCTTC TRBV4-3 TRBD2 NA TRBJ2-1